The sequence of this TCR beta chain was determined in a study of cytotoxic CD8 clonotypes in ibrutinib-treated CLL. Only in-frame clones appear in the TCRdb table, and some are missing; sequencing was by immunoSEQ multiplex PCR. Of about 160,000 clones listed, 70% to 85% are singletons. The CDR3 has 13 residues. The junction had 0 bases not matched to a gene; V was cut back by 8 bases and J by 6 bases. Germline assignment: CDR1 SGHVS and CDR2 FQNEAQ. The rearrangement uses TRBV7-8 and TRBJ2-1, with 14 bases lining up with TRBD2. The sequencing used PBMCs, collected after 24 months of ibrutinib treatment. This receptor was identified in a human donor with chronic lymphocytic leukemia. The CDR3 DNA is TGTGCCAGCGGACTAGCGGGAGGCAATGAGCAGTTCTTC. It yields the protein CASGLAGGNEQFF.